These 14 T cell receptor beta chains were sequenced from one sample in a study of blood T cell repertoires in COVID-19. The assay was immunoSEQ multiplex PCR, and TCRdb's table has in-frame clones only and misses some. The data show approximately 94,000 clones, approximately 91% seen once. Sequenced: peripheral blood. The receptors come from a man between 50 and 59 years old with active COVID-19.

CDR3 residues: CASSLQGRGMNTEAFF. In DNA, the CDR3 is TGCGCCAGCAGCTTACAGGGAAGGGGAATGAACACTGAAGCTTTCTTT. The chain couples TRBV5-1 to TRBJ1-1; maybe TRBD1 (6 bases). Germline CDR1 and CDR2: SGHRS and YFSETQ. V shed 2 bases and J shed 0 bases, with 14 bases lying between them. The CDR3 runs to 16 residues.

This rearrangement joins TRBV5-5 to TRBJ1-1; 7 bases map to TRBD1. J lost 6 bases, V lost 2 bases, and 16 bases had no gene match. This CDR3 has 17 amino acids. Germline CDR1 reads SGHKS; CDR2 reads YYEKEE (reference sequence). The CDR3 DNA sequence: TGTGCCAGCAGCTTCAATCACAGGGGAGGTAAATTGGCTGAAGCTTTCTTT. As protein: CASSFNHRGGKLAEAFF.

This clone was observed a few times. The chain employs TRBV27 and TRBJ2-7; D unclear. CDR1 MNHEY and CDR2 SMNVEV come from the germline V gene (reference sequence). The germline V and J ends were trimmed by 2 bases and 2 bases, with 10 bases remaining between them. CDR3 length: 14 residues. The CDR3: CASSLSSQTYEQYV. The DNA of the CDR3 is TGTGCCAGCAGTTTAAGCTCGCAAACCTACGAGCAGTACGTC.

In its sample, this clone was seen a few times. The chain is built from TRBV4-1 and TRBJ1-2, with D uncertain. Germline-derived CDR1 and CDR2 are MGHRA and YSYEKL. This CDR3 is built from 16 residues. Trimming pared 0 bases from V and 4 bases from J, leaving 15 bases between. CDR3 loop: CASSQDRITSGYGYTF. The CDR3 coding sequence is TGCGCCAGCAGCCAAGATAGAATAACCTCGGGCTATGGCTACACCTTC.

This chain uses TRBV4-1 with TRBJ2-5; TRBD2 matches 11 bases. The CDR3 sequence is 17 residues long. Germline V gene data show CDR1 as MGHRA and CDR2 as YSYEKL. The V gene end was trimmed by 3 bases and the J gene end by 5 bases; junction bases not matched to a gene: 11. CDR3 sequence (DNA): TGCGCCAGCAGCCAGGGACTAGCGGCCGGGCTAGGGGAGACCCAGTACTTC. It yields the protein CASSQGLAAGLGETQYF.

This chain joins TRBV27 and TRBJ2-2; 7 nucleotides line up with TRBD2. From germline, CDR1 is MNHEY and CDR2 SMNVEV (reference sequence). CDR3 length: 15 residues. Losses at the gene ends were 6 bases for V and 8 bases for J; bases not matched to a gene: 12. CDR3 nucleotide sequence: TGTGCCAGCAGCCCCGGGACTACCTTTATTGGGGAGCTGTTTTTT. Translated: CASSPGTTFIGELFF.

This chain links TRBV9 with TRBJ2-3, with a possible D match to TRBD2 (6 bases). Germline V gene lookup returns CDR1 SGDLS and CDR2 YYNGEE. The ends were cut back, 8 bases at V and 1 base at J, with 14 bases in the middle. The CDR3 runs to 14 residues. CDR3 sequence reads: CASNPGLGTDTQYF. The CDR3 DNA reads as TGTGCCAGTAACCCGGGACTTGGCACAGATACGCAGTATTTT.

The chain joins TRBV6-5 to TRBJ1-3; D ambiguous. CDR3 length equals 13 residues. Germline V CDR1 and CDR2: MNHEY, SVGAGI. V lost 11 bases to trimming and J lost 1 base, with 12 bases between them. The CDR3 sequence: CALAVRSGNTIYF. The DNA of the CDR3 is TGTGCCCTGGCGGTTCGGTCTGGAAACACCATATATTTT.

The genes are TRBV7-9 and TRBJ2-3, with 9 bases lining up with TRBD1. Trimming took 5 bases from V and 5 from J; bases not matched to a gene: 11. Germline CDR1 SEHNR, CDR2 FQNEAQ (reference sequence). The CDR3 runs 16 residues. The chain's CDR3 is CASSAGVTGGRDTQYF. Written as DNA, the CDR3 is TGTGCCAGCAGCGCAGGGGTCACAGGGGGCAGAGATACGCAGTATTTT.

The chain carries TRBV9 and TRBJ1-1; possible D gene TRBD1, 6 bases. This CDR3 has 14 amino acids. V gave up 3 bases and J gave up 1 base, with 10 bases separating them. Germline CDR1 and CDR2: SGDLS and YYNGEE. The CDR3 spells CASSGKQGNTEAFF. The CDR3 nucleotides are TGTGCCAGCAGCGGAAAACAGGGGAACACTGAAGCTTTCTTT.

The chain combines TRBV6-4 with TRBJ2-3; TRBD1 might be the D (6 bases). V gave up 4 bases and J gave up 5 bases, with 10 bases separating them. Germline V gene data show CDR1 as MRHNA and CDR2 as SNTAGT. The CDR3 has 13 amino acids. DNA for the CDR3: TGTGCCAGCAGTGGGGGGCCACAAGATACGCAGTATTTT. This gives the protein CASSGGPQDTQYF.

This clone was observed a single time. The chain combines TRBV24-1 with TRBJ1-4, with TRBD1 as a possible D gene (6 bases). V was clipped by 3 bases and J by 13 bases, with 23 bases between them. The germline gives CDR1 KGHDR, CDR2 SFDVKD. The CDR3 covers 16 residues. The CDR3 sequence: CATSDTRTAPGYGLFF. In nucleotides, the CDR3 is TGTGCCACCAGTGATACCCGGACAGCCCCGGGTTACGGACTGTTTTTT.

The chain combines TRBV24-1 with TRBJ2-3, with TRBD1 identical over 10 bases. Trimming removed 4 bases from V and 7 bases from J; junction bases left unmatched: 4. This CDR3 region has 14 residues. Germline V gene data show CDR1 as KGHDR and CDR2 as SFDVKD. The CDR3 region has the DNA TGTGCCACCAGTGAGACAGGGGGCACGAATACGCAGTATTTT. Encoded protein: CATSETGGTNTQYF.

The gene calls are TRBV18 and TRBJ1-2; possibly TRBD1 for D (6 bases). V was cut by 5 bases and J by 8 bases, with 15 bases left in between. This CDR3 spans 13 amino acids. Germline lookup yields CDR1 KGHSH and CDR2 LQKENI. The chain's CDR3 is CASSLLDSGGYTF. The CDR3, as DNA: TGTGCCAGCTCATTGCTGGACAGCGGAGGCTACACCTTC.